The TCR beta chain described here comes from a study of CD8 T cells in ankylosing spondylitis. Study-wide points: Ankylosing spondylitis blood appeared to carry a characteristic TCR beta motif of roughly eight highly homologous variants. Disease-associated clones were CD8+ and fairly uncommon in peripheral blood. Significantly higher representation of disease-linked clones was reported for matched ankylosing spondylitis synovial fluid. Previous work reported some of these motif variants in the synovial fluid and blood of reactive arthritis.

This CDR3 has 13 residues. CDR1 and CDR2 (germline): SQVTM, ANQGSEA. Trimming stripped 5 bases from V and 7 bases from J, with 14 bases between. From the 5' RACE reads, TCRdb called clonotypes with MiXCR, one entry per CDR3 protein. The sample holds roughly 300,000 distinct CDR3 sequences, approximately 8% seen once. In this sample, this clonotype turned up many times. Antigen: not known. The chain is built from TRBV29-1 and TRBJ2-2, with D possibly TRBD2 on 5 matching bases. Material for sequencing was blood, either unsorted or a sorted T cell fraction (not recorded which). This clonotype originated in a male donor with ankylosing spondylitis. The CDR3 DNA is TGCAGCGTTTGGTGGGAGAGCGGCGGGGAGCTGTTTTTT. Amino acids: CSVWWESGGELFF.